This T cell receptor (beta chain) was retrieved from a study of shared clonotypes between healthy human individuals. Points from the study as a whole: Clonotype sharing across a few donors was observed for about 5.2% of naive CD4 clonotypes.

This clone has a single count. No antigen is known for it. The table came from immunoSEQ multiplex PCR; TCRdb's copy has only in-frame clones and leaves some out. The sample shows approximately 2.5 million clones, roughly 93% of them seen only once. With V trimmed by 4 bases and J by 8 bases, 20 bases remained unmatched. This CDR3 spans 18 amino acids. Germline V lookup: CDR1 SGDLS, CDR2 YYNGEE. The source is a man aged 18 to 30 in good health. Some clones in this sample may be carry-over from other donors' samples. Source material: naive CD4+ T cells from PBMCs. The sample's subset: CD45RA+ positively selected. The rearrangement joins TRBV9 to TRBJ2-1; 8 bases map to TRBD2. For the CDR3, the DNA is TGTGCCAGCAGCCCCCAGGGTAGCGGGGCACCTCAGGCGGATGAGCAGTTCTTC. Its protein product is CASSPQGSGAPQADEQFF.